The source of this T cell receptor beta chain is a study of T cells in Graves' hyperthyroidism and ophthalmopathy. RNA transcripts served as the template for amplifying TCR beta CDR3 regions. Primed by the HTBI set, a first-round RT-PCR was run on the TCR CDR3. TCRdb re-called the multiplex PCR reads with MiXCR, one entry per CDR3 protein. The repertoire holds 450,000 to 500,000 distinct CDR3 sequences, with roughly 23% as singletons. The CDR3 is 14 amino acids. The V segment lost 6 bases and the J segment 4 bases; nucleotides outside the gene matches: 8. This clonotype was found many times. Sequencing input: blood. The chain has TRBV12-3 or TRBV12-4 and TRBJ2-7, with 8 bases lining up with TRBD1. The TCR comes from a woman in her 70s with Graves' ophthalmopathy. The CDR3 here is CASRMTGDGYEQYF. CDR3 bases: TGTGCCAGCAGAATGACAGGGGACGGTTACGAGCAGTACTTC.